The clone carrying this T cell receptor (beta chain) appeared many times. Its antigen is as yet unknown. Amplification targeted TCR beta CDR3 regions from RNA transcripts. HTBI primers were used for first-round RT-PCR of the TCR CDR3. MiXCR, run by TCRdb on the multiplex PCR reads, gives a single entry per CDR3 protein. The data hold hundreds of thousands of distinct CDR3 sequences, with 15% observed a single time. The length of the CDR3 is 16 residues. V gave up 5 bases and J gave up 4 bases, with 20 bases separating them. Germline V gives CDR1 MDHEN, CDR2 SYDVKM. The data derive from a study of T cells in Graves' hyperthyroidism and ophthalmopathy. Overall study context: Peripheral blood samples were taken at initial diagnosis, prior to any treatment.

Overall study results and limits: Expanded thyroid clonotypes (above 0.001) were mostly also found in blood.

This clonotype was obtained from a young woman with Graves' hyperthyroidism. The V gene is TRBV28, the J gene TRBJ1-2; D gene unclear. Sequences were obtained from blood. The CDR3 is CASSPASKQSSYGYTF. The CDR3 coding sequence is TGTGCCAGCAGTCCCGCGTCCAAACAGTCTAGCTATGGCTACACCTTC.